The 27 T cell receptor beta chains in this list originate from one sample, sequenced in a study of OX40 agonist ivuxolimab in advanced cancers. TCRdb's copy holds only in-frame clones and misses some; the assay was immunoSEQ multiplex PCR. The sample has tens of thousands of clones, about nine tenths seen once. The sample consisted of CD4+ or CD8+ T cells sorted from blood, taken in a trial of the OX40 agonist ivuxolimab. These receptors came from an adult with an advanced solid tumor such as melanoma, head and neck, liver or kidney cancer.

The rearrangement links TRBV29-1 to TRBJ2-5, with TRBD2 as a possible D gene (6 bases). Germline CDR1 SQVTM, CDR2 ANQGSEA. V was trimmed by 1 base and J by 1 base, leaving 10 bases between them. The CDR3 spans 14 residues. This CDR3 reads CSVEGRGSQETQYF. The CDR3, as DNA: TGCAGCGTTGAAGGGCGGGGCAGCCAAGAGACCCAGTACTTC.

V and J are TRBV11-2 and TRBJ1-1; D not resolved. This CDR3 region has 14 residues. Germline V gene sequence: CDR1 SGHAT, CDR2 FQNNGV. The V end lost 3 bases, the J end lost 0 bases, and 8 bases lay between the germline ends. DNA for the CDR3: TGTGCCAGCAGCTTGGCAGGCCTGAACACTGAAGCTTTCTTT. Its protein product is CASSLAGLNTEAFF. Using reference TRBV11-2 and TRBJ1-1 for the parts outside the CDR3, the full variable domain is EAGVAQSPRYKIIEKRQSVAFWCNPISGHATLYWYQQILGQGPKLLIQFQNNGVVDDSQLPKDRFSAERLKGVDSTLKIQPAKLEDSAVYLCASSLAGLNTEAFFGQGTRLTVV.

The chain couples TRBV5-6 to TRBJ2-5; D is undetermined. The CDR3 is 11 residues long. V lost 2 bases and J lost 4, with 3 bases in between. The V gene's germline CDR1 is SGHDT and CDR2 YYEEEE. In DNA, the CDR3 is TGTGCCAGCAGCTTCCGAGAGACCCAGTACTTC. Amino acids: CASSFRETQYF.

The chain has TRBV30 and TRBJ2-7; 10 nucleotides align to TRBD2. The V and J ends lost 0 bases and 5 bases, in that order; junction bases with no gene match: 10. The germline V gene has CDR1 GTSNPN and CDR2 SVGIG (reference sequence). The CDR3 runs to 16 residues. The CDR3 nucleotides read TGTGCCTGGAGTGTAGCCCAGAGCGGGAGGGCCCACGAGCAGTACTTC. It translates to CAWSVAQSGRAHEQYF.

The genes are TRBV7-7 and TRBJ2-7; perhaps TRBD1 as D (6 bases). Deletions cut 8 bases from V and 2 bases from J, with 16 bases between. There are 14 residues in the CDR3. Per the germline V gene, CDR1 is SSHAT and CDR2 is FNYEAQ (reference sequence). CDR3 DNA: TGTGCCAGCCCTAAGACAGGAGGCCCCTACGAGCAGTACTTC. Its protein is CASPKTGGPYEQYF.

V is TRBV20-1 and J is TRBJ2-3; D gene uncertain. There are 11 residues in the CDR3. The ends were cut back, 8 bases at V and 6 bases at J, with 12 bases in the middle. Germline values: CDR1 DFQATT, CDR2 SNEGSKA (reference sequence). The CDR3 reads CSFRRADTQYF. CDR3 bases: TGCAGTTTCCGACGGGCGGATACGCAGTATTTT.

The chain carries TRBV7-3 and TRBJ1-4, with 9 bases aligning to TRBD1. The V and J ends lost 5 bases and 8 bases, in that order; junction bases with no gene match: 9. Germline CDR1 is SGHTA and CDR2 is FQGTGA. This CDR3 spans 15 amino acids. The CDR3 DNA sequence: TGTGCCAGCAGCCCAGGACAGGGGCGAGGGGAAAAACTGTTTTTT. Protein product: CASSPGQGRGEKLFF.

V and J are TRBV10-3 and TRBJ2-1; D possibly corresponds to TRBD1 (6 bases). Germline V gives CDR1 ENHRY, CDR2 SYGVKD. This CDR3 has 16 residues. Trimming stripped 3 bases from V and 5 bases from J, with 17 bases between. The CDR3 DNA is TGTGCCATCAGTGACGCTGGGACAACTAGGGACAATGAGCAGTTCTTC. Protein product: CAISDAGTTRDNEQFF.

The chain has TRBV4-1 and TRBJ1-5; no firm D call. Trimming pared 0 bases from V and 7 bases from J, leaving 13 bases between. The germline V gene encodes CDR1 MGHRA and CDR2 YSYEKL. The CDR3 totals 15 residues. The CDR3 DNA sequence: TGCGCCAGCAGCCAAGATAACTGGACGGGGCAGCCCCAGCATTTT. Its translation: CASSQDNWTGQPQHF.

The gene calls are TRBV28 and TRBJ1-3; no reliable D call. CDR1 is MDHEN and CDR2 is SYDVKM in the germline V gene. With 6 bases removed from V and 3 bases from J, the gap between germline ends came to 18 bases. The CDR3 has 16 amino acids. This CDR3 is CASRGFSGSFGNTIYF. DNA of the CDR3: TGTGCCAGCAGGGGATTTTCAGGATCATTTGGAAACACCATATATTTT.

The gene calls are TRBV19 and TRBJ2-5; tentative D call: TRBD1 (6 bases). CDR1 is LNHDA and CDR2 is SQIVND in the germline V gene (reference sequence). The CDR3 runs 15 residues. V was trimmed by 3 bases and J by 5 bases, leaving 16 bases between them. CDR3: CASSILGASQETQYF. The CDR3 region has the DNA TGTGCCAGTAGTATCTTGGGGGCCTCCCAGGAGACCCAGTACTTC.

CDR3 region: CASSKNTGTGDYEQYF. The CDR3 DNA follows: TGCGCCAGCAGCAAGAACACAGGGACAGGGGATTACGAGCAGTACTTC. The V call is TRBV5-1, the J call TRBJ2-7, with TRBD1 matching 10 bases. V was pared by 4 bases and J by 4 bases, with 11 bases of the junction left unmatched. Germline values: CDR1 SGHRS, CDR2 YFSETQ. The CDR3 spans 16 residues.

The V and J genes are TRBV7-9 and TRBJ1-1, with D perhaps TRBD1 (6 bases). This CDR3 is built from 13 residues. The germline V and J ends were trimmed by 1 base and 11 bases, with 14 bases remaining between them. CDR1 is SEHNR and CDR2 is FQNEAQ in the germline V gene (reference sequence). The CDR3: CASSLDPADRAFF. The CDR3 DNA reads TGTGCCAGCAGCTTAGACCCTGCCGACAGGGCTTTCTTT. The variable domain in full, completed from reference TRBV7-9 and TRBJ1-1, reads DTGVSQNPRHKITKRGQNVTFRCDPISEHNRLYWYRQTLGQGPEFLTYFQNEAQLEKSRLLSDRFSAERPKGSFSTLEIQRTEQGDSAMYLCASSLDPADRAFFGQGTRLTVV.

V gene TRBV7-2 combines with J gene TRBJ2-3; 15 bases match TRBD2. Trimming took 6 bases from V and 1 from J; bases not matched to a gene: 8. The CDR3 is 18 amino acids. The germline V gene has CDR1 SGHTA and CDR2 FQGNSA. DNA of the CDR3: TGTGCCAGCAGAACTGGACTAGCGGGGGGGCCAGGCACAGATACGCAGTATTTT. This gives the protein CASRTGLAGGPGTDTQYF.

The V and J genes are TRBV7-2 and TRBJ2-3; possible D gene TRBD2, 5 bases. The CDR3 totals 14 residues. The V and J ends lost 2 bases and 1 base respectively, with 7 bases between them. Germline values: CDR1 SGHTA, CDR2 FQGNSA. The chain's CDR3 is CASSLMGGTDTQYF. The CDR3 DNA follows: TGTGCCAGCAGCTTAATGGGAGGCACAGATACGCAGTATTTT.

The genes are TRBV5-4 and TRBJ2-7; D possibly corresponds to TRBD1 (6 bases). V lost 3 bases, J lost 9 bases, and 16 bases lay in between. The CDR3 runs 13 residues. Germline V lookup: CDR1 SGHNT, CDR2 YYREEE (reference sequence). In DNA, the CDR3 is TGTGCCAGCAGCTCACAGGGAGCGAAACGGCAGTACTTC. This codes for CASSSQGAKRQYF.

J is TRBJ2-5 and V is TRBV25-1; D is unclear. V lost 1 base and J 9 bases, leaving 9 bases between the germline ends. CDR3 length: 12 amino acids. In germline, CDR1 is MGHDK, CDR2 SYGVNS. CDR3 coding DNA: TGTGCCAGCAGTGAATGGGAACTCCCCCAGTACTTC. Translating it yields CASSEWELPQYF. Full variable domain (outside the CDR3, taken from reference TRBV25-1 and TRBJ2-5): EADIYQTPRYLVIGTGKKITLECSQTMGHDKMYWYQQDPGMELHLIHYSYGVNSTEKGDLSSESTVSRIRTEHFPLTLESARPSHTSQYLCASSEWELPQYFGPGTRLLVL.

This chain uses TRBV7-9 with TRBJ1-1; D is undetermined. V lost 5 bases to trimming and J lost 7 bases, with 14 bases between them. Per germline, CDR1 SEHNR and CDR2 FQNEAQ (reference sequence). The CDR3 runs 13 residues. CDR3 protein: CASSAPTGFEAFF. The CDR3 DNA sequence: TGTGCCAGCAGCGCCCCAACGGGTTTTGAAGCTTTCTTT.

This clone came up a few times. This chain links TRBV7-9 with TRBJ1-5; the D is unclear. V was cut by 4 bases and J by 3 bases, with 7 bases left in between. This CDR3 is built from 13 residues. Germline assignment: CDR1 SEHNR and CDR2 FQNEAQ (reference sequence). DNA for the CDR3: TGTGCCAGCAGCTCGGATACCAATCAGCCCCAGCATTTT. Translated: CASSSDTNQPQHF.

The genes are TRBV7-7 and TRBJ1-2; D is unresolved. Trimming cost V 6 bases and J 1 base, with 15 bases left between them. Germline CDR1 reads SSHAT; CDR2 reads FNYEAQ (reference sequence). This CDR3 has 15 residues. CDR3 bases: TGTGCCAGCAGTGAATCAGGCGCCGATAACTATGGCTACACCTTC. The encoded protein is CASSESGADNYGYTF.

This chain connects TRBV28 to TRBJ2-2; D is undetermined. This CDR3 is 12 amino acids long. V lost 5 bases, J lost 5 bases, and 6 bases lay in between. Germline V CDR1 and CDR2: MDHEN, SYDVKM. The CDR3: CASSPPTGELFF. The CDR3 DNA is TGTGCCAGCAGTCCCCCTACCGGGGAGCTGTTTTTT.

The chain couples TRBV11-3 to TRBJ2-5, with TRBD2 matching over 11 bases. The CDR3 is 17 residues long. Looked up from germline, CDR1 is SGHNT and CDR2 is YENEEA. The J segment lost 5 bases and the V segment lost 0 bases, leaving 8 bases of the junction unmatched. Here the CDR3 reads CASSLDLLAGGQETQYF. The DNA for the CDR3 is TGTGCCAGCAGCTTAGATCTGCTAGCGGGAGGTCAGGAGACCCAGTACTTC.

The chain employs TRBV5-8 and TRBJ2-5; tentatively, D is TRBD1 (5 bases). The CDR3 is made up of 13 amino acids. V shed 0 bases and J shed 4 bases, with 7 bases lying between them. Germline V gives CDR1 SGHTS, CDR2 YDEGEE. In DNA, the CDR3 is TGTGCCAGCAGCTTGGGGGGCTCAGAGACCCAGTACTTC. Its translation: CASSLGGSETQYF.

The gene calls are TRBV6-5 and TRBJ1-5; possible D gene TRBD1, 6 bases. CDR1 is MNHEY and CDR2 is SVGAGI in the germline V gene. Trimming removed 2 bases from V and 2 bases from J, with 10 bases in between. The CDR3 sequence is 15 residues long. The DNA of the CDR3 is TGTGCCAGCAGTTACAGAAGGGGGGGCAATCAGCCCCAGCATTTT. It encodes CASSYRRGGNQPQHF.

The chain combines TRBV28 with TRBJ1-2; TRBD1 agrees at 9 bases. The germline CDR1 and CDR2 sequences are MDHEN and SYDVKM. The CDR3 is 15 residues long. J gave up 4 bases and V 8 bases, and 11 bases lay outside the gene matches. Written as DNA, the CDR3 is TGTGCCAGCCGTCTTCGCCCGGGACAGGGCTATGGCTACACCTTC. This translates into CASRLRPGQGYGYTF.

The chain carries TRBV7-2 and TRBJ1-1; D is perhaps TRBD1 (6 bases). Looked up from germline, CDR1 is SGHTA and CDR2 is FQGNSA. The CDR3 is 15 residues long. The V and J ends lost 6 bases and 5 bases respectively, with 19 bases between them. The CDR3 region is CASRTNRAAGTEAFF. The DNA for the CDR3 is TGTGCCAGCAGAACAAACAGGGCTGCGGGGACTGAAGCTTTCTTT.

This clone was recorded only once. This chain links TRBV7-2 with TRBJ1-1, with D uncertain. CDR1 and CDR2 from the germline V gene are SGHTA and FQGNSA. V gave up 5 bases and J gave up 1 base, with 11 bases separating them. This CDR3 contains 14 residues. CDR3 loop: CASSAYIWNTEAFF. The CDR3 nucleotides are TGTGCCAGCAGCGCTTATATTTGGAACACTGAAGCTTTCTTT.